The rows below give T cell receptor beta chains drawn from one sample of a study of blood T cell repertoires in COVID-19. Profiled with immunoSEQ multiplex PCR; TCRdb holds only in-frame clones, not every one. The repertoire has over 85,000 clones, less than 85% of them found once; the top ten carry about 3.7%. The specimen was peripheral blood. The source of these receptors is a woman older than 75 with acute or convalescent COVID-19. Both conserved end residues are part of each CDR3. D genes are given only for firm matches. Clone size is shown for a subset of rows, as once, few, many or a class of expanded clone.

>TRBV28|.|TRBJ1-3|.
TGTGCCAGCAGTTTATGGAGAACTGGAAACACCATATATTTT
CASSLWRTGNTIYF
>TRBV20-1|.|TRBJ2-7|.
TGCAGTGCTAGTCTCGGGGGTCCCTACGAGCAGTACTTC
CSASLGGPYEQYF
>TRBV7-9|.|TRBJ1-4|.
TGTGCCAGCAGCCCCGTTGAGGGAAAGCTGTTTTTT
CASSPVEGKLFF
>TRBV10-3|.|TRBJ1-1|.
TGTGCCATCATGAAGGAGGGGAATGCGAACACTGAAGCTTTCTTT
CAIMKEGNANTEAFF
>TRBV30|.|TRBJ1-1|.
TGTGCCTGGAGTCTGCGGGGGCGCTTAGATGAAGCTTTCTTT
CAWSLRGRLDEAFF
>TRBV12-5|.|TRBJ2-1|.
TGTGCTAGTGGCTTGCGGGGTTACAATGAGCAGTTCTTC
CASGLRGYNEQFF
>TRBV27|.|TRBJ2-6|.
TGTGCCAGCAGGGGGATCCGGACACCTAACTTCTCTGGGGCCAACGTCCTGACTTTC
CASRGIRTPNFSGANVLTF
>TRBV4-1|once|TRBJ2-3|.
TGCGCCAGCAGCCAAGGGCCCGATACAACAGATACGCAGTATTTT
CASSQGPDTTDTQYF
>TRBV29-1|.|TRBJ2-1|TRBD2
TGCAGCGGGGCCTATGCGGGACTAGCGGGAGGAATACAGTTCTTC
CSGAYAGLAGGIQFF
>TRBV5-6|many|TRBJ2-3|.
TGTGCCAGCAGCTTGGGCGGGACCACAGATACGCAGTATTTT
CASSLGGTTDTQYF
>TRBV7-2|.|TRBJ1-2|.
TGTGCCAGCAGCTTAGTTGCAGGGTTGTATGGTAACTATGGCTACACCTTC
CASSLVAGLYGNYGYTF
>TRBV7-9|.|TRBJ1-4|.
TGTGCCAGCAGCTTAGGCGGCACTAATGAAAAACTGTTTTTT
CASSLGGTNEKLFF
>TRBV7-9|.|TRBJ1-4|TRBD1
TGTGCCAGCAGCTCCAGCCCAGGGGGCGCAGGTGAAAAACTGTTTTTT
CASSSSPGGAGEKLFF
>TRBV19|.|TRBJ2-2|TRBD1
TGTGCCAGTAGTATAACCACAGGGGCCGGGGAGCTGTTTTTT
CASSITTGAGELFF
>TRBV10-3|.|TRBJ2-5|TRBD2
TGTGCCATCAGTAACGAGGGGTCACTTAGCGGGGAGGAACAAGAGACCCAGTACTTC
CAISNEGSLSGEEQETQYF
>TRBV4-2|once|TRBJ1-6|.
TGTGCCAGCAGCCAAGAGAGCGTATCTAGCAAACTCCACTTT
CASSQESVSSKLHF
>TRBV13|few|TRBJ1-2|.
TGTGCCAGGGTGGAGGAATTGGATGGCTACACCTTC
CARVEELDGYTF
>TRBV28|.|TRBJ2-7|TRBD1
TGTGCCAGCAGTCAACAGGCGGCAGGGGGACAGGTCGAGCAGTACTTC
CASSQQAAGGQVEQYF
>TRBV4-2|.|TRBJ2-7|.
TGTGCCAGCAGCCAAGCAGGGATGTCCTACGAGCAGTACTTC
CASSQAGMSYEQYF
>TRBV4-2|once|TRBJ2-1|TRBD1
TGTGCCAGCAGCCCCCGACAGGGGGCGTCTGAGCAGTTCTTC
CASSPRQGASEQFF
>TRBV10-2|few|TRBJ2-7|TRBD1
TGCGCCAGCGCAGGGGGCGGGCAGTACTTC
CASAGGGQYF
>TRBV19|.|TRBJ2-7|TRBD1
TGTGCCAGTAGTCGGACAGGGGGCGACGAGCAGTACTTC
CASSRTGGDEQYF
>TRBV11-2|few|TRBJ2-7|TRBD2
TGTGCCAGCAGCTTAGAGACTAGCGGGAGCCAGTACTTC
CASSLETSGSQYF
>TRBV5-1|.|TRBJ2-7|TRBD1
TGCGCCAGCAGCTGGGGGACCGGGACAGGGACCTACGAGCAGTACTTC
CASSWGTGTGTYEQYF
>TRBV3-1/TRBV3-2|.|TRBJ2-1|TRBD2
TGTGCCAGCAGTCTGAGCGGGGGCTCCTACAATGAGCAGTTCTTC
CASSLSGGSYNEQFF
>TRBV6-5|.|TRBJ2-7|.
TGTGCCAGCAGTTATGGTCCGGCCGGGACTCTCTACGAGCAGTACTTC
CASSYGPAGTLYEQYF
>TRBV6-2/TRBV6-3|.|TRBJ2-3|TRBD2
TGTGCCAGCAGTTCGGGACTAGCGGGAAACACAGATACGCAGTATTTT
CASSSGLAGNTDTQYF
>TRBV5-1|once|TRBJ2-3|TRBD2
TGCGCCAGCAGCGCGGGGGTACGTGAAGATACGCAGTATTTT
CASSAGVREDTQYF
>TRBV4-1|.|TRBJ1-4|.
TGCGCCAGCAGCCAAGAGTCCCGGCGGTGGGAAAAACTGTTTTTT
CASSQESRRWEKLFF
>TRBV5-1|.|TRBJ2-1|.
TGCGCCAGCAGCTTTGACAGAGACAATGAGCAGTTCTTC
CASSFDRDNEQFF
>TRBV28|.|TRBJ2-3|.
TGTGCCAGTACCCAGGGGATCCTTAGCACAGATACGCAGTATTTT
CASTQGILSTDTQYF
>TRBV6-2/TRBV6-3|.|TRBJ1-5|TRBD1
TGTGCCAGCAGTCCCCGGACAGGGGAGAACAATCAGCCCCAGCATTTT
CASSPRTGENNQPQHF
>TRBV11-2|few|TRBJ1-1|.
TGTGCCAGCAGCCAAACTAGAGAGGACCCAGGAGCTTTCTTT
CASSQTREDPGAFF
>TRBV18|.|TRBJ2-7|.
TGTGCCAGCTCACCGCTCGAGGGGGTCTACGAGCAGTACTTC
CASSPLEGVYEQYF
>TRBV20-1|once|TRBJ1-2|.
TGCAGTGCTAGTGGTTGGGCTTCTAACTATGGCTACACCTTC
CSASGWASNYGYTF
>TRBV2|.|TRBJ2-7|TRBD1
TGTGCCAACTCCAAACAGGGGGCGGGACACGAGCAGTACTTC
CANSKQGAGHEQYF
>TRBV27|.|TRBJ2-7|.
TGTGCCAGCAGTTTTGGGCAGGGCATCTACGAGCAGTACTTC
CASSFGQGIYEQYF